Below, 2 T cell receptor beta chains from the same sample are listed, as sequenced in a study of shared clonotypes between healthy human individuals. Measured with immunoSEQ multiplex PCR; TCRdb has only the in-frame clones, and not every one. In the table there are approximately 620,000 clones, around 97% of which are singletons. Sequenced material: naive CD4+ T cells sorted from blood. Subset: CD45RA+ positively selected. Source of these receptors: a woman younger than 45 in good health.

The rearrangement uses TRBV28 and TRBJ1-5; 9 bases match TRBD1. CDR1 and CDR2 (germline): MDHEN, SYDVKM. Trimming at V came to 3 bases and at J to 0 bases, leaving 12 bases not matched to a gene. The CDR3 contains 19 residues. The CDR3 coding sequence is TGTGCCAGCAGTTTGGGCGGGGACAGGGTCGCCCATAGCAATCAGCCCCAGCATTTT. Protein: CASSLGGDRVAHSNQPQHF.

V gene TRBV7-8 combines with J gene TRBJ1-1; no firm D call. Germline assignment: CDR1 SGHVS and CDR2 FQNEAQ. Trimming took 5 bases from V and 1 from J, leaving 8 bases between them. CDR3 length: 13 amino acids. DNA of the CDR3: TGTGCCAGCAGCCCCGTTAGGAACACTGAAGCTTTCTTT. Protein: CASSPVRNTEAFF.